This T cell receptor (delta chain) was sequenced during a study of Vδ1+ human thymocytes. Study-level points and caveats: Unexpected Vdelta2 sequences could cause misinterpretation of bulk repertoire data. Highly polyclonal TRG and TRD repertoires with Gaussian CDR3 length distributions appeared in thymus.

The sorted cells were CD3+ Vdelta1+ Vdelta2- thymocytes from alphabeta-depleted thymus. In its sample, this clone was seen a few times. Its antigen is not known. A much larger clone lies a single base off, so this may be a read error. The germline V and J ends were trimmed by 0 bases and 0 bases, with 13 bases remaining between them. The CDR3 runs to 16 residues. CDR1 is GEAIGNYY and CDR2 is EKD in the germline V gene. RNA was extracted from the cells and then reverse transcribed. Pooled V-gene forward primers with one constant-region reverse primer generated the CDR3 amplicons by multiplex PCR. TCRdb reapplied CATT to the multiplex PCR reads. This sample has around 60,000 delta-chain clones; more than 13% occur once, and the top ten carry 0.3% to 0.45%.

Sequenced sample: Vdelta1+ gamma-delta thymocytes from the thymus. As to subset: FACS-sorted CD3+ TCRalphabeta- TCRVdelta1+ TCRVdelta2- thymocytes. This receptor was identified in a girl under three years old who had congenital heart surgery. This sequence joins TRDV2 and TRDJ1; D gene unclear. Here the CDR3 reads CACDTVWLEYTDKLIF. The CDR3 DNA follows: TGTGCCTGTGACACCGTCTGGCTGGAGTACACCGATAAACTCATCTTT.